This TCR beta chain was sequenced for a study of glioma-infiltrating T cells. On the study more broadly: Presurgical dexamethasone in glioma patients lasted six or fewer days.

TCR alpha and beta CDR3 regions were amplified from RNA using iRepertoire nested multiplex PCR. Input was 100-400 ng of tissue mRNA or PBMC total RNA. TCRdb fed the multiplex PCR reads into MiXCR, producing one record per CDR3 protein. The table lists about 410,000 distinct CDR3 sequences, 41% of them singletons, with 12% in the top ten. V shed 5 bases and J shed 4 bases, with 12 bases lying between them. The germline V gene encodes CDR1 MNHNS and CDR2 SASEGT. This CDR3 has 14 amino acids. Regarding the study as a whole: Shared blood CDR3 signature motifs marked patients with low tissue-blood divergence.

This clonotype has at least ten counts. Its target is unknown. This chain links TRBV6-1 with TRBJ2-1, with D possibly TRBD2 on 6 matching bases. The sequenced sample consisted of glioma tissue, nonneoplastic brain tissue, or PBMCs (not recorded which). This clonotype was obtained from a human donor with low-grade glioma or glioblastoma, undergoing nonglioma brain surgery, or in good health (not recorded which). The CDR3 DNA sequence: TGTGCCAGCAGTCCCGGCGGGGCATACAATGAGCAGTTCTTC. It specifies CASSPGGAYNEQFF.